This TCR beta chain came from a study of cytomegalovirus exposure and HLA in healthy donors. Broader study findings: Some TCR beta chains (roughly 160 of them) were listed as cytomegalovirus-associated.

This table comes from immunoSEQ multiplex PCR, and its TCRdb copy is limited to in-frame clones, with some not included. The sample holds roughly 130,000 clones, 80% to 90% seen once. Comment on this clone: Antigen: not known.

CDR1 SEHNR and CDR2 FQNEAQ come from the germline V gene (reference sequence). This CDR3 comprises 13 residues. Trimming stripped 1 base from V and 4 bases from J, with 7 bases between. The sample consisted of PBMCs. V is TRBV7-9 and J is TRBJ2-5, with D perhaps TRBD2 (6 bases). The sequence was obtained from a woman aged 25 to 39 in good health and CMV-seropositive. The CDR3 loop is CASSLGRAETQYF. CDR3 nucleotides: TGTGCCAGCAGCTTAGGGAGGGCAGAGACCCAGTACTTC.